Detailed here is one T cell receptor beta chain. These data are taken from a study of T cell changes during pregnancy in multiple sclerosis. Trimming stripped 4 bases from V and 5 bases from J, with 16 bases between. CDR1 SGHDT and CDR2 YYEEEE come from the germline V gene. The CDR3 runs to 15 residues. TCRdb keeps only in-frame clones here, not all; method: immunoSEQ multiplex PCR. The sample lists 45,000 to 55,000 clones, about 88% seen once, with 0.95% to 1.5% in the top ten. The input for sequencing was CD4+ T cells from peripheral blood mononuclear cells, taken in the second trimester of pregnancy. This chain uses TRBV5-6 with TRBJ2-1, with D tentatively TRBD2 (6 bases). This TCR was recovered from a female donor with multiple sclerosis, enrolled in a pregnancy study. The CDR3 bases are TGTGCCAGCAGCCTGATATCGGACTATCACAATGAGCAGTTCTTC. Protein: CASSLISDYHNEQFF. Using reference TRBV5-6 and TRBJ2-1 for the parts outside the CDR3, the full variable domain is DAGVTQSPTHLIKTRGQQVTLRCSPKSGHDTVSWYQQALGQGPQFIFQYYEEEERQRGNFPDRFSGHQFPNYSSELNVNALLLGDSALYLCASSLISDYHNEQFFGPGTRLTVL.